This note documents a single T cell receptor (beta chain) sequence. The antigen is unknown. This specimen comes from a study of cytomegalovirus exposure and HLA in healthy donors. Notes on the study in general: It was 150 to 200 TCR beta chains that were listed as cytomegalovirus-associated. Most observed TCR sequences were rare, whereas some public TCRs were detected in many donors.

Vbeta (60) and Jbeta (13) primers were used in the PCR. TCRdb's copy holds only in-frame clones and misses some; the assay was immunoSEQ multiplex PCR. The repertoire consists of fewer than 110,000 clones, with 76% occurring once and the leading ten covering 4.1%. The CDR3 spans 14 residues. Germline CDR1 and CDR2: MNHEY and SMNVEV (reference sequence). The germline V and J ends were trimmed by 5 bases and 5 bases, with 15 bases remaining between them. The source material was PBMCs. The sequence was collected from a man aged 35 to 55 in good health and CMV-seronegative. The chain joins TRBV27 to TRBJ2-5; perhaps TRBD2 as D (6 bases). CDR3 bases: TGTGCCAGCAGTATACTGGGGGGTTGGGAGACCCAGTACTTC. Protein sequence: CASSILGGWETQYF.